This T cell receptor (beta chain) was identified during a study of shared clonotypes between healthy human individuals. Overall study: Used for every donor were three CD4 naive, three CD4 memory, two CD8 naive and one CD8 memory plate.

The study, taken as a whole, reports: The study found lower generation probabilities in non-shared clonotypes than in those shared by all four donors.

V lost 2 bases and J lost 7, with 5 bases in between. CDR3 size: 11 residues. CDR1 is MDHEN and CDR2 is SYDVKM in the germline V gene. Researchers divided each subset's genomic DNA evenly across several immunoSEQ plates. The repertoire was sequenced with immunoSEQ multiplex PCR; TCRdb's copy has only in-frame clones and lacks some. Of hundreds of thousands of clones in the sample, roughly 96% were seen once. As for this clone: Its antigen remains unknown.

CD8 cells classed as naive were CD45RO-negative and positively selected for CCR7, excluding terminally differentiated effector memory CD45RA+ cells. This chain links TRBV28 with TRBJ1-1; D remains ambiguous. The sample taken for sequencing was naive CD8+ T cells sorted from blood. The clonotype originates from a woman aged 25 to 39 in good health. The CDR3 protein is CASSLGSEAFF. The CDR3 coding sequence is TGTGCCAGCAGTTTAGGTAGTGAAGCTTTCTTT.